This T cell receptor (beta chain) was observed in a study of lymphopenia after photon versus proton radiotherapy. General observations from the study: Photon-treated patients lost naive T cells and TCR diversity; proton-treated stayed stable. Post-nadir TCR diversity decline inversely tracked overall survival among those who died. Survival link was tested only in deceased patients; proton benefit remains a possibility.

In the case of this clone: What it binds is not known.

V lost 1 base to trimming and J lost 4 bases, with 7 bases between them. CDR3 length: 13 amino acids. Germline V gene lookup returns CDR1 LGHNA and CDR2 YSLEER. The data were produced by immunoSEQ multiplex PCR, yet TCRdb's version contains in-frame clones alone and is incomplete. This table holds approximately 30,000 clones, over 85% found once. The TCR originated in a woman aged 45-65 years with cholangiocarcinoma. V is TRBV4-3 and J is TRBJ1-1; D gene unclear. Here the sequenced sample was peripheral blood, taken from a patient treated with photon-based radiotherapy. CDR3 nucleotides: TGCGCCAGCAGCCAAGGGTGGACCACTGAAGCTTTCTTT. This codes for CASSQGWTTEAFF.